This T cell receptor beta chain was obtained from a study of neurological immune-mediated disorders. About the study: The study included some 34 multiple sclerosis patients, approximately 31 relapsing-remitting and 3 secondary progressive.

By sample share, this clonotype is medium-sized. What it recognizes is unknown. The sorted libraries drew on roughly 1 million T cells that were CD4+ or CD8+. Study-wide findings and caveats: Phylogenetically, 18 of 34 multiple sclerosis patients' repertoires fell into one related-CDR3 cluster, a possible signature.

The CDR3 contains 14 residues. V was shortened by 7 bases and J by 3 bases, with 18 bases between the two germline ends. In germline, CDR1 is SQVTM, CDR2 ANQGSEA. A 10-nucleotide random UMI tagged transcripts in template-switch 5'RACE cDNA synthesis. TCRdb reanalysed the 5' RACE reads using MiXCR and keeps one entry per CDR3 protein. The sample yields about 21,000 distinct CDR3 sequences, roughly a sixth seen once. This chain links TRBV29-1 with TRBJ1-2; unclear D gene. Specimen: CD8+ T cells from blood. This clonotype was obtained from a young woman with multiple sclerosis. The DNA of the CDR3 is TGCAGCGCGGCCGACGGGCAGCTCCACTATGGCTACACCTTC. Its protein is CSAADGQLHYGYTF. The entire variable domain, with the rest obtained from reference TRBV29-1 and TRBJ1-2, is as follows: SAVISQKPSRDICQRGTSLTIQCQVDSQVTMMFWYRQQPGQSLTLIATANQGSEATYESGFVIDKFPISRPNLTFSTLTVSNMSPEDSSIYLCSAADGQLHYGYTFGSGTRLTVV.